What follows is one T cell receptor (beta chain) and its context. This sample was included in a study of blood T cell repertoires in COVID-19. In the original analysis: It was from reference gene primer amplification that nucleated cell counts were estimated. TCRdb keeps only in-frame clones here, not all; method: immunoSEQ multiplex PCR. Clonal size and the V and J genes are those of that table, whereas D and trimming came from the DNA. Of 210,000 or so clones in the sample, 80% to 90% are singletons; the top ten hold about 4.8%. Trimming took 5 bases from V and 0 from J, leaving 16 bases between them. This CDR3 contains 16 residues. The germline V gene has CDR1 SEHNR and CDR2 FQNEAQ (reference sequence). Participant reports of clinical history set cohort assignment.

The chain employs TRBV7-9 and TRBJ1-2; D is uncertain. This receptor was obtained from a woman in her 50s who had been exposed to COVID-19. The sequenced material came from PBMCs or T cells enriched from blood (not recorded which). The CDR3 nucleotides read TGTGCCAGCAGCGTCCACACTCGCCTAGCTAACTATGGCTACACCTTC. It specifies CASSVHTRLANYGYTF.